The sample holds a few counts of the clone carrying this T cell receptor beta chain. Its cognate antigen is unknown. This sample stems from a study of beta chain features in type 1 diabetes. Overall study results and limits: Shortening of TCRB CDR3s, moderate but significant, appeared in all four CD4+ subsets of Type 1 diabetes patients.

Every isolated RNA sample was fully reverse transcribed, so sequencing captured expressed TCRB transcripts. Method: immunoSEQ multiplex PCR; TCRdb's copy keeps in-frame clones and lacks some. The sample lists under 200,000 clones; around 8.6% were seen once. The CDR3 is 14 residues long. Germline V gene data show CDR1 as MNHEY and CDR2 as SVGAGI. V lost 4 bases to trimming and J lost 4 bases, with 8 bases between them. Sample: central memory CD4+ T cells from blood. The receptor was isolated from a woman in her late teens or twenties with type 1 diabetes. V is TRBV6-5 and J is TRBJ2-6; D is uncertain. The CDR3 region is CASSSAVGANVLTF. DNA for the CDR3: TGTGCCAGCAGTTCGGCGGTGGGGGCCAACGTCCTGACTTTC.